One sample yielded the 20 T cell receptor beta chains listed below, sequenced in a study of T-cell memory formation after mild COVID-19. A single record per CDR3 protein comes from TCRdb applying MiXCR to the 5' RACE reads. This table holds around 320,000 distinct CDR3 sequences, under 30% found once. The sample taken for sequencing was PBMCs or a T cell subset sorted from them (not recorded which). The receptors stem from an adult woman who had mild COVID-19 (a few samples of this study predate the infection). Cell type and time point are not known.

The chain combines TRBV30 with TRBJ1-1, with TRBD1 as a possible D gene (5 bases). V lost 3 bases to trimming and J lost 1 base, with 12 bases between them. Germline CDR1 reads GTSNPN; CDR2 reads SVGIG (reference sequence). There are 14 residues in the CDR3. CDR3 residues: CAWRRWGRNTEAFF. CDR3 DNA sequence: TGTGCCTGGAGGCGGTGGGGGAGGAACACTGAAGCTTTCTTT.

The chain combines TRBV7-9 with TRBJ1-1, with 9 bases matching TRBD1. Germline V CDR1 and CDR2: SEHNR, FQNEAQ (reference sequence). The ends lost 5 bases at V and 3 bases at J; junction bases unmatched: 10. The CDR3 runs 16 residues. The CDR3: CASSVKQGAMDTEAFF. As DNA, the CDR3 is TGTGCCAGCAGCGTTAAACAGGGGGCAATGGACACTGAAGCTTTCTTT.

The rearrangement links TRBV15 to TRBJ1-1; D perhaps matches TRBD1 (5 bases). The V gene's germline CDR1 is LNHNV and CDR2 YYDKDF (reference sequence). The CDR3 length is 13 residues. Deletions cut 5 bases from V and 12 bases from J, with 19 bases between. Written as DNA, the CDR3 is TGTGCCACCAGCCCAACAGACAGACCGCAACCTTTCTTT. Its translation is CATSPTDRPQPFF.

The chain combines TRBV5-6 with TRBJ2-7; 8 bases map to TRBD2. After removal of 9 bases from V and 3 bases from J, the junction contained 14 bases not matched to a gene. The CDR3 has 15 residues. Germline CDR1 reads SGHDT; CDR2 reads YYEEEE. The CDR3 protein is CATEGWREDRYEQYF. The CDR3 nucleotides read TGTGCCACCGAGGGCTGGCGGGAGGACCGCTACGAGCAGTACTTC.

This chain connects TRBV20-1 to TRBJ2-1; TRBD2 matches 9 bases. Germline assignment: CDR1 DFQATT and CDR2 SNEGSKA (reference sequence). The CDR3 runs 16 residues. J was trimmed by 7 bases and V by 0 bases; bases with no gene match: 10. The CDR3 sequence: CSARDRGAGGLNEQFF. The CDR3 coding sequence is TGCAGTGCTAGAGATAGGGGAGCGGGGGGCCTAAATGAGCAGTTCTTC.

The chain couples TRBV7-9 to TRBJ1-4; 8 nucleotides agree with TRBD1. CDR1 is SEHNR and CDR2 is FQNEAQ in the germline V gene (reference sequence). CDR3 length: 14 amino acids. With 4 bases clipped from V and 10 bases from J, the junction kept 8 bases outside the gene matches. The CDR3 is CASSSARTGRKLFF. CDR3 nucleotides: TGTGCCAGCAGCTCAGCTAGGACAGGGCGAAAACTGTTTTTT.

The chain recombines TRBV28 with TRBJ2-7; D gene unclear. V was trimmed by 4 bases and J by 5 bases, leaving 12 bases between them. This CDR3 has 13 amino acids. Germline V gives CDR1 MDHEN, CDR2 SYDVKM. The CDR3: CASSSPAGDEQYF. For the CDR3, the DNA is TGTGCCAGCAGTTCCCCAGCTGGGGACGAGCAGTACTTC.

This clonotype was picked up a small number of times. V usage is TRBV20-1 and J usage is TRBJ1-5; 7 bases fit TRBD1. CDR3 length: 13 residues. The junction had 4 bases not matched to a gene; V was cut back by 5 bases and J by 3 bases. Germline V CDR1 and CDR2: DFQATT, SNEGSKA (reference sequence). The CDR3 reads CSASDRYNQPQHF. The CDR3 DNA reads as TGCAGTGCTTCGGACAGGTACAATCAGCCCCAGCATTTT.

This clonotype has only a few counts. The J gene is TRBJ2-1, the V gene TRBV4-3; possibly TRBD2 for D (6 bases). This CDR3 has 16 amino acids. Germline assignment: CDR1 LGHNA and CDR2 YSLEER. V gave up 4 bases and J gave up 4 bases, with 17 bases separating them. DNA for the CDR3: TGCGCCAGCAGCCGCCTACTAGCTGGTCTGTACAATGAGCAGTTCTTC. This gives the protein CASSRLLAGLYNEQFF.

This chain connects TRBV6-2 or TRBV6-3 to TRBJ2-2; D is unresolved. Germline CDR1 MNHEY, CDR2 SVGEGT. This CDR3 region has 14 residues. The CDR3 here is CAASQALNTGELFF. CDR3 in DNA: TGTGCAGCTTCTCAGGCACTAAACACCGGGGAGCTGTTTTTT.

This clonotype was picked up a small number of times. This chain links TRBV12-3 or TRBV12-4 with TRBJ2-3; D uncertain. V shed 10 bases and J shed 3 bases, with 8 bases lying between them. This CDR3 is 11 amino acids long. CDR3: CATASTDTQYF. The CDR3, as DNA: TGTGCCACCGCCTCGACAGATACGCAGTATTTT.

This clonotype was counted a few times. CDR3 in amino acids: CASSHGRQDQPQHF. The CDR3 DNA reads as TGTGCCAGCAGTCACGGAAGACAGGATCAGCCCCAGCATTTT. This chain joins TRBV6-6 and TRBJ1-5; tentatively, D is TRBD1 (6 bases). CDR1 is MNHNY, CDR2 SVGAGI, per germline (reference sequence). The germline V and J ends were trimmed by 5 bases and 5 bases, with 13 bases remaining between them. This CDR3 region has 14 residues.

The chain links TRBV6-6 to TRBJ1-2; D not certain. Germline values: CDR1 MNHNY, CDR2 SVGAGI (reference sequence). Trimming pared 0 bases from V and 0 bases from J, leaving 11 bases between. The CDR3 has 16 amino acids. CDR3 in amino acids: CASSYSESGANYGYTF. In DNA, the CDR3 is TGTGCCAGCAGTTACTCGGAAAGTGGGGCTAACTATGGCTACACCTTC.

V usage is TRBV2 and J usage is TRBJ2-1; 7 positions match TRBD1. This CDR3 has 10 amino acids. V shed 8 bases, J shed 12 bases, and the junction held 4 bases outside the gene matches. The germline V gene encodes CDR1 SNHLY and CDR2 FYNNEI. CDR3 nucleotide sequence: TGTGCCAGCCAACGGGACAGGCAGTTCTTC. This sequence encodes CASQRDRQFF.

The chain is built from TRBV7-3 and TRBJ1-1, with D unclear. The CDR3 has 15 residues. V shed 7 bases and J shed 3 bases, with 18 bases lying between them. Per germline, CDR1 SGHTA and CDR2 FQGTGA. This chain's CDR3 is CASNSCVFGDTEAFF. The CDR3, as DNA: TGTGCCAGCAACTCTTGTGTCTTCGGGGACACTGAAGCTTTCTTT.

CDR3 in DNA: TGTGCCAGCAGTGATAGGACAGGGGTGGCTGAAAAACTGTTTTTT. Its translation: CASSDRTGVAEKLFF. The chain carries TRBV6-1 and TRBJ1-4, with 9 bases identical to TRBD1. The CDR3 runs to 15 residues. J lost 7 bases, V lost 3 bases, and 6 bases had no gene match. The germline V gene encodes CDR1 MNHNS and CDR2 SASEGT.

CDR3 DNA sequence: TGTGCCAGCAGCATGGGCACAGGGCGGAACTACGAGCAGTACTTC. Encoded protein: CASSMGTGRNYEQYF. V and J are TRBV5-4 and TRBJ2-7; the D gene is possibly TRBD1 (6 bases). V was trimmed by 4 bases and J by 3 bases, leaving 17 bases between them. Germline V gene sequence: CDR1 SGHNT, CDR2 YYREEE (reference sequence). This CDR3 has 15 residues.

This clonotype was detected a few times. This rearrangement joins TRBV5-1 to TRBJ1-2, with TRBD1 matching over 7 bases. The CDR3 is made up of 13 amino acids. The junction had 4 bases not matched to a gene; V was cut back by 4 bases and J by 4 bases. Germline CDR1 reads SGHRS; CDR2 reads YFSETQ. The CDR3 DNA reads TGCGCCAGCAGCACTGGACAGGTCTATGGCTACACCTTC. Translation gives CASSTGQVYGYTF.

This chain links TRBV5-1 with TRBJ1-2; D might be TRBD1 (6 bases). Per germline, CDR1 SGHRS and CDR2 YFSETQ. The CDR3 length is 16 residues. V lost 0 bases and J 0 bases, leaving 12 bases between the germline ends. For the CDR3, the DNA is TGCGCCAGCAGCTTGGGACCGGACAGAACTAACTATGGCTACACCTTC. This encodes CASSLGPDRTNYGYTF.

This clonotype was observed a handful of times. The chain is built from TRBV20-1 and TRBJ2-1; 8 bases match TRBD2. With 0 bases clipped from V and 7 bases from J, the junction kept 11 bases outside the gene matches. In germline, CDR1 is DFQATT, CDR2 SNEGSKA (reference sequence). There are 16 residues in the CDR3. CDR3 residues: CSARDLGSGSLNEQFF. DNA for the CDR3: TGCAGTGCTAGAGATTTAGGAAGCGGGAGTCTGAATGAGCAGTTCTTC.